This is a list of T cell receptor beta chains from one sample in a study of blood T cell repertoires in COVID-19. The assay was immunoSEQ multiplex PCR, and TCRdb's table has in-frame clones only and misses some. The table includes some 340,000 clones, roughly 85% detected once. Sequencing was carried out using peripheral blood. These receptors originate from a woman under 30 with acute or convalescent COVID-19. Each CDR3 is given with its conserved first and last residue. D genes are given only for firm matches. Part of the rows lack a size; the others show once, few, many or a class for expanded clones.

>TRBV19|TRBJ1-2|NA|NA
TGTGCCAGTAGTACACCAACAGGGAACCTTAACTATGGCTACACCTTC
CASSTPTGNLNYGYTF
>TRBV27|TRBJ2-5|NA|TRBD1
TGTGCCAGCACCGCACAGGGGGGAGAGACCCAGTACTTC
CASTAQGGETQYF
>TRBV30|TRBJ1-1|once|NA
TGTGCCTGGAGTGTACGACAGCCTGAAGCTTTCTTT
CAWSVRQPEAFF
>TRBV14|TRBJ2-1|few|TRBD2
TGTGCCAGCAGCCGCCTAGGACTAGCGGGAGGGATTGAGCAGTTCTTC
CASSRLGLAGGIEQFF
>TRBV14|TRBJ1-2|once|NA
TGTGCCAGCAGCCAACGGTCGAGGAACTATGGCTACACCTTC
CASSQRSRNYGYTF
>TRBV7-3|TRBJ2-4|NA|NA
TGTGCCAGCAGCTTAACCGCGGATGCCAAAAACATTCAGTACTTC
CASSLTADAKNIQYF
>TRBV12-3/TRBV12-4|TRBJ1-3|NA|NA
TGTGCCAGTATGTCGGGGACTGGAAACACCATATATTTT
CASMSGTGNTIYF
>TRBV2|TRBJ2-3|NA|NA
TGTGCCAGCAGTGAAACCGGGGTTGGGACAGATACGCAGTATTTT
CASSETGVGTDTQYF
>TRBV5-1|TRBJ1-3|NA|NA
TGCGCCAGCAGCCAGAGCGAAGTCAGATCTGGAAACACCATATATTTT
CASSQSEVRSGNTIYF
>TRBV9|TRBJ2-3|NA|TRBD2
TGTGCCAGCAGCGTAGTGGCGGGGGACTCCCCCACAGATACGCAGTATTTT
CASSVVAGDSPTDTQYF
>TRBV9|TRBJ2-7|NA|TRBD1
TGTGCCAGCAGTTCGGGACAGGGCTCCTACGAGCAGTACTTC
CASSSGQGSYEQYF
>TRBV7-8|TRBJ2-1|NA|NA
TGTGCCAGCGAGGAAATCCCCTACAATGAGCAGTTCTTC
CASEEIPYNEQFF
>TRBV7-9|TRBJ1-3|NA|NA
TGTGCCAGCAGCTTAAGGAGAGGTCCCTCTGGAAACACCATATATTTT
CASSLRRGPSGNTIYF
>TRBV28|TRBJ1-2|NA|TRBD1
TGTGCCAGCAGTTTCAGGGGGTATGGCTACACCTTC
CASSFRGYGYTF
>TRBV25-1|TRBJ1-4|once|NA
TGTGCCAGCAGTGAGGCAGGTTCTAATGAAAAACTGTTTTTT
CASSEAGSNEKLFF
>TRBV6-5|TRBJ1-2|NA|NA
TGTGCCAGCAGTTTCACTCGGGGGGATAACTATGGCTACACCTTC
CASSFTRGDNYGYTF
>TRBV9|TRBJ1-2|NA|NA
TGTGCCAGCAGCGTAGATACACAGGGACCGTATGGCTACACCTTC
CASSVDTQGPYGYTF
>TRBV27|TRBJ2-7|few|NA
TGTGCCAGCAGTTTGTCCGGTCAGGCTTTCTACGAGCAGTACTTC
CASSLSGQAFYEQYF
>TRBV15|TRBJ2-3|NA|NA
TGTGCCACCAGCAGAGATACGGTGGACAGCAGACGGTATTTT
CATSRDTVDSRRYF